Shown below are 17 T cell receptor beta chains from a single sample sequenced in a study of metastatic and nonmetastatic thyroid tumors. Using MiXCR, TCRdb re-called clones from the PCR reads. The sample yields 12,000 or so clones, about 33% seen once. No patient had received any treatment before thyroid surgery. Sequenced sample: tumor tissue. The receptors derive from a female donor with papillary thyroid cancer or a benign thyroid nodule (not recorded which). Some clones in this sample may be carry-over from other donors' samples.

The chain carries TRBV3-1 and TRBJ1-6; a weak D match, TRBD1 (6 bases). V lost 4 bases to trimming and J lost 10 bases, with 8 bases between them. Germline-derived CDR1 and CDR2 are LGHDT and YNNKEL (reference sequence). The CDR3 loop spans 12 amino acids. This chain's CDR3 is CASSRGQSPLHF. Written as DNA, the CDR3 is TGTGCCAGCAGCCGAGGACAGTCACCCCTCCACTTT.

The chain employs TRBV6-2 or TRBV6-3 and TRBJ2-5, with D perhaps given as TRBD1 or TRBD2 (7 bases each). The CDR3 is 15 amino acids. Germline CDR1 reads MNHEY; CDR2 reads SVGEGT. The V end was cut by 6 bases, the J end by 5 bases, with 19 bases between. CDR3 nucleotide sequence: TGTGCCAGCAGCGGAGACCAGGGGGGGCGGGAGACCCAGTACTTC. Its protein product is CASSGDQGGRETQYF.

This clone was seen only a few times. The CDR3 protein is CASSFQDLSSPLHF. The DNA for the CDR3 is TGTGCCAGCAGTTTTCAGGACCTGAGTTCACCCCTCCACTTT. V and J are TRBV12-3 or TRBV12-4 and TRBJ1-6; D remains unclear. The CDR3 covers 14 residues. V lost 3 bases, J lost 9 bases, and 12 bases lay in between.

In this sample, this clone is large. The V and J genes are TRBV27 and TRBJ1-6; D remains ambiguous. V gave up 0 bases and J gave up 7 bases, with 10 bases separating them. Per the germline V gene, CDR1 is MNHEY and CDR2 is SMNVEV (reference sequence). The CDR3 length is 15 residues. Here the CDR3 reads CASSLSTGNNSPLHF. In nucleotides, the CDR3 is TGTGCCAGCAGTTTATCGACCGGAAACAATTCACCCCTCCACTTT.

Comments on this clone: At one boundary the junction diverges from the germline segment, which might be a read error. V is TRBV18 and J is TRBJ1-1; D is uncertain. Germline V gives CDR1 KGHSH, CDR2 LQKENI. The CDR3 extends over 11 amino acids. CDR3: CASSKGSEAFF. The CDR3 nucleotides read TGTGCCAGCTCAAAGGGCTCTGAAGCCTTCTTT. The variable domain in full, completed from reference TRBV18 and TRBJ1-1, reads NAGVMQNPRHLVRRRGQEARLRCSPMKGHSHVYWYRQLPEEGLKFMVYLQKENIIDESGMPKERFSAEFPKEGPSILRIQQVVRGDSAAYFCASSKGSEAFFGQGTRLTVV.

This clone was found a few times. The chain employs TRBV28 and TRBJ1-2; TRBD1 might be the D (6 bases). Germline-derived CDR1 and CDR2 are MDHEN and SYDVKM. CDR3 length equals 13 residues. V lost 1 base and J lost 6, with 9 bases in between. The CDR3: CASSLYRDDGYTF. As DNA, the CDR3 is TGTGCCAGCAGTTTATACAGGGACGATGGCTACACCTTC.

This clone was found a few times. V usage is TRBV28 and J usage is TRBJ2-2; TRBD1 agrees at 9 bases. With 4 bases clipped from V and 1 base from J, the junction kept 1 base outside the gene matches. Per the germline V gene, CDR1 is MDHEN and CDR2 is SYDVKM. This CDR3 contains 15 residues. CDR3 residues: CASSSGQGNTGELFF. DNA for the CDR3: TGTGCCAGCAGTTCGGGACAGGGGAACACCGGGGAGCTGTTTTTT.

This clone appeared a few times. CDR3 nucleotides: TGTGCCAGCAGTCCCGGGACTAGCGGGGCAAATACGCAGTATTTT. It specifies CASSPGTSGANTQYF. The J gene is TRBJ2-3, the V gene TRBV12-3 or TRBV12-4; TRBD2 matches 13 bases. The CDR3 has 15 amino acids. V lost 5 bases to trimming and J lost 7 bases; unmatched junction nucleotides: 6.

In this sample, this clone turned up a few times. The V gene is TRBV6-1, the J gene TRBJ2-5; possibly TRBD2 for D (5 bases). Germline lookup yields CDR1 MNHNS and CDR2 SASEGT. The CDR3 sequence is 13 residues long. Trimming removed 1 base at V and 5 bases at J, with 8 bases between. The CDR3 loop is CASSEGRRETQYF. The CDR3, as DNA: TGTGCCAGCAGTGAAGGGAGGCGGGAGACCCAGTACTTC.

The V gene is TRBV6-2 or TRBV6-3, the J gene TRBJ2-2; maybe TRBD1 (5 bases). The V and J ends lost 0 bases and 6 bases respectively, with 23 bases between them. The germline gives CDR1 MNHEY, CDR2 SVGEGT. The CDR3 length is 19 residues. The CDR3 spells CASSYSQGPFTRAAGELFF. The CDR3 nucleotides read TGTGCCAGCAGTTACTCTCAGGGCCCCTTCACCCGCGCGGCCGGGGAGCTGTTTTTT.

The rearrangement joins TRBV20-1 to TRBJ2-1, with a weak D call TRBD1 (6 bases). The CDR3 is 13 amino acids. Looked up from germline, CDR1 is DFQATT and CDR2 is SNEGSKA (reference sequence). The ends were cut back, 2 bases at V and 5 bases at J, with 10 bases in the middle. In DNA, the CDR3 is TGCAGTGCTAGACAGGGGTTCAACAATGAGCAGTTCTTC. Translation: CSARQGFNNEQFF.

The chain has TRBV6-1 and TRBJ2-1, with 7 nucleotides matching TRBD1. Germline values: CDR1 MNHNS, CDR2 SASEGT. The CDR3 runs 16 residues. After removal of 6 bases from V and 0 bases from J, the junction contained 8 bases not matched to a gene. The CDR3 reads CASSIGTVSSYNEQFF. The CDR3 DNA reads TGTGCCAGCAGCATCGGGACAGTTAGCTCCTACAATGAGCAGTTCTTC.

The chain links TRBV5-1 to TRBJ1-1, with 10 nucleotides matching TRBD1. V shed 4 bases and J 4 bases; nucleotides not matched to a gene: 16. CDR3 length: 18 residues. Germline CDR1 SGHRS, CDR2 YFSETQ. The CDR3 sequence is CASSPLDIGTGVFTEAFF. For the CDR3, the DNA is TGCGCCAGCAGCCCCTTGGACATCGGGACAGGGGTGTTCACTGAAGCTTTCTTT.

J is TRBJ2-1 and V is TRBV11-2, with D perhaps matching TRBD2 (6 bases). The CDR3 has 16 residues. CDR1 SGHAT and CDR2 FQNNGV come from the germline V gene. V lost 3 bases, J lost 8 bases, and 20 bases lay in between. CDR3: CASSLWAGRRRDEQFF. As DNA, the CDR3 is TGTGCCAGCAGCTTGTGGGCCGGGCGTCGGAGGGATGAGCAGTTCTTC. Full variable domain (missing parts from reference TRBV11-2 and TRBJ2-1): EAGVAQSPRYKIIEKRQSVAFWCNPISGHATLYWYQQILGQGPKLLIQFQNNGVVDDSQLPKDRFSAERLKGVDSTLKIQPAKLEDSAVYLCASSLWAGRRRDEQFFGPGTRLTVL.

This clone ranks as medium-sized. V is TRBV2 and J is TRBJ2-3; 7 bases are a match to TRBD1. The CDR3 covers 14 residues. The V segment lost 4 bases and the J segment 2 bases; nucleotides outside the gene matches: 3. The germline gives CDR1 SNHLY, CDR2 FYNNEI. This CDR3 is CASSGGQYTDTQYF. CDR3 sequence (DNA): TGTGCCAGCAGTGGGGGACAGTACACAGATACGCAGTATTTT.

This clone is categorized as medium-sized (0.01 to 0.1%). The chain links TRBV27 to TRBJ2-7; 14 positions agree with TRBD2. The CDR3 is 15 residues long. Trimming took 7 bases from V and 4 from J; bases not matched to a gene: 6. The germline V gene encodes CDR1 MNHEY and CDR2 SMNVEV (reference sequence). CDR3 nucleotide sequence: TGTGCCAGCAAGAGGGGGACTAGCGGGAGTTACGAGCAGTACTTC. Translating gives CASKRGTSGSYEQYF.

The chain couples TRBV7-2 to TRBJ1-2; unclear D gene. This CDR3 spans 15 amino acids. V lost 2 bases and J 8 bases, leaving 18 bases between the germline ends. CDR1 is SGHTA, CDR2 FQGNSA, per germline. The CDR3 reads CASSLNVGVKSGYTF. The CDR3 bases are TGTGCCAGCAGCTTAAACGTCGGGGTTAAATCAGGCTACACCTTC.